The 24 T cell receptor beta chains given below trace back to one sample, sequenced in a study of PD-1 blockade in classical Hodgkin lymphoma. The repertoire was sequenced with immunoSEQ multiplex PCR; TCRdb's copy has only in-frame clones and lacks some. Of some 34,000 clones detected, approximately 65% appear once; the ten largest clones hold around 3.7%. Time point in this sample: cycle 4 day 1 (C4D1), after five to seven weeks of nivolumab. Patients all relapsed after autologous stem cell transplantation, and there was variation in brentuximab vedotin exposure. The sample consisted of peripheral blood mononuclear cells (PBMCs), taken before the fourth cycle of nivolumab. Source of these receptors: a human donor with classical Hodgkin lymphoma.

This clone is a singleton in its sample. The J gene is TRBJ2-7, the V gene TRBV7-9; D not resolved. The germline CDR1 and CDR2 sequences are SEHNR and FQNEAQ (reference sequence). The CDR3 has 11 residues. V gave up 5 bases and J gave up 3 bases, with 5 bases separating them. CDR3 amino acids: CASSPHYEQYF. The DNA for the CDR3 is TGTGCCAGCAGCCCCCACTACGAGCAGTACTTC.

This sequence joins TRBV6-4 and TRBJ2-3; 8 bases are shared with TRBD1. After removal of 3 bases from V and 7 bases from J, the junction contained 6 bases not matched to a gene. This CDR3 contains 14 residues. Germline values: CDR1 MRHNA, CDR2 SNTAGT. CDR3 sequence reads: CASSEGQGGNTQYF. The DNA of the CDR3 is TGTGCCAGCAGTGAAGGACAGGGCGGGAATACGCAGTATTTT.

This clone was seen once. This chain connects TRBV27 to TRBJ1-5, with unresolved D. The V and J ends lost 2 bases and 3 bases respectively, with 5 bases between them. This CDR3 contains 13 residues. CDR1 and CDR2 from the germline V gene are MNHEY and SMNVEV (reference sequence). The CDR3 reads CASSLELNQPQHF. In DNA form, the CDR3 reads TGTGCCAGCAGTTTAGAACTCAATCAGCCCCAGCATTTT.

The chain couples TRBV4-3 to TRBJ2-6, with 9 bases matching TRBD1. Looked up from germline, CDR1 is LGHNA and CDR2 is YSLEER. The length of the CDR3 is 20 residues. The junction had 12 bases not matched to a gene; V was cut back by 3 bases and J by 0 bases. Written as DNA, the CDR3 is TGCGCCAGCAGCCAGGACACAGGGGGCGTCGGCAACTCTGGGGCCAACGTCCTGACTTTC. It encodes CASSQDTGGVGNSGANVLTF.

V gene TRBV6-6 combines with J gene TRBJ2-7; D ambiguous. The germline gives CDR1 MNHNY, CDR2 SVGAGI (reference sequence). The CDR3 covers 12 residues. V was shortened by 5 bases and J by 3 bases, with 8 bases between the two germline ends. The CDR3 sequence is CASSPNSYEQYF. Here the CDR3 DNA reads TGTGCCAGCAGTCCCAACAGCTACGAGCAGTACTTC.

Only a few counts were recorded for this clone. The J gene is TRBJ2-7, the V gene TRBV5-6, with D unresolved. The CDR3 spans 12 residues. Germline-derived CDR1 and CDR2 are SGHDT and YYEEEE. Trimming took off 0 bases at V and 6 bases at J, with 7 bases between the two ends. CDR3: CASSLGRREQYF. CDR3 DNA sequence: TGTGCCAGCAGCTTGGGCAGGCGCGAGCAGTACTTC. The full variable domain, with the rest looked up from reference TRBV5-6 and TRBJ2-7, is DAGVTQSPTHLIKTRGQQVTLRCSPKSGHDTVSWYQQALGQGPQFIFQYYEEEERQRGNFPDRFSGHQFPNYSSELNVNALLLGDSALYLCASSLGRREQYFGPGTRLTVT.

This clone was found a few times. CDR3 amino acids: CASSQTGTSDYEQYF. In DNA, the CDR3 is TGCGCCAGCAGCCAAACCGGGACTTCCGACTACGAGCAGTACTTC. The genes are TRBV4-3 and TRBJ2-7, with TRBD2 as a possible D gene (6 bases). V gave up 2 bases and J gave up 3 bases, with 14 bases separating them. The CDR3 has 15 amino acids. Germline V CDR1 and CDR2: LGHNA, YSLEER.

A few counts support this clone. The chain combines TRBV5-1 with TRBJ2-3, with 12 nucleotides matching TRBD2. Unmatched junction bases numbered 16, after V lost 4 bases and J lost 4 bases. CDR3 length: 19 residues. Germline V lookup: CDR1 SGHRS, CDR2 YFSETQ. The CDR3 sequence: CASSLGTSGFMIGSDTQYF. DNA of the CDR3: TGCGCCAGCAGCCTCGGGACTAGCGGGTTTATGATTGGTTCAGATACGCAGTATTTT.

The J gene is TRBJ2-1, the V gene TRBV7-2; 8 bases agree with TRBD2. The germline V gene encodes CDR1 SGHTA and CDR2 FQGNSA. This CDR3 has 17 residues. Trimming took 4 bases from V and 8 from J; bases not matched to a gene: 16. The CDR3 nucleotides read TGTGCCAGCAGCTCCCCCGTGGGGCGGGAGGAGAGGGATGAGCAGTTCTTC. Its protein product is CASSSPVGREERDEQFF.

This clone has a handful of counts. The V and J genes are TRBV15 and TRBJ1-2, with unresolved D. This CDR3 contains 15 residues. Germline CDR1 is LNHNV and CDR2 is YYDKDF (reference sequence). V shed 2 bases and J shed 0 bases, with 10 bases lying between them. CDR3 loop: CATSRHNAANYGYTF. CDR3 in DNA: TGTGCCACCAGCAGACATAACGCAGCTAACTATGGCTACACCTTC.

The V call is TRBV19, the J call TRBJ1-2; 7 bases match TRBD1. Germline CDR1 reads LNHDA; CDR2 reads SQIVND (reference sequence). This CDR3 has 13 residues. The V and J ends lost 2 bases and 12 bases, in that order; junction bases with no gene match: 9. CDR3 in amino acids: CASSIRGQSGDTF. The CDR3 DNA follows: TGTGCCAGTAGTATAAGGGGACAGTCGGGGGACACCTTC. Full variable domain (remainder filled in from reference TRBV19 and TRBJ1-2): DGGITQSPKYLFRKEGQNVTLSCEQNLNHDAMYWYRQDPGQGLRLIYYSQIVNDFQKGDIAEGYSVSREKKESFPLTVTSAQKNPTAFYLCASSIRGQSGDTFGSGTRLTVV.

This clone was detected a few times. V usage is TRBV7-8 and J usage is TRBJ2-3; either TRBD1 or TRBD2 may supply D (5 bases each). Germline V CDR1 and CDR2: SGHVS, FQNEAQ. The CDR3 runs 15 residues. With 0 bases removed from V and 0 bases from J, the gap between germline ends came to 7 bases. CDR3 sequence: CASSLAEGSTDTQYF. The CDR3 DNA sequence: TGTGCCAGCAGCTTAGCAGAGGGGAGCACAGATACGCAGTATTTT.

This rearrangement joins TRBV4-1 to TRBJ2-5; D remains unclear. Between the trimmed V and J ends, which lost 4 bases and 3 bases, there was a span of 3 bases. Per germline, CDR1 MGHRA and CDR2 YSYEKL. CDR3 length equals 11 residues. CDR3 in DNA: TGCGCCAGCAGCCTGAAAGAGACCCAGTACTTC. Translated, it gives CASSLKETQYF.

Remarks on this clone: Different DNA sequences within this sample yield the same CDR3. The V and J genes are TRBV9 and TRBJ1-3; D may be TRBD1 (6 bases). CDR1 is SGDLS and CDR2 is YYNGEE in the germline V gene. This CDR3 spans 15 amino acids. Trimming removed 0 bases from V and 2 bases from J, with 9 bases in between. CDR3 residues: CASSVAGETGNTIYF. DNA of the CDR3: TGTGCCAGCAGCGTAGCAGGGGAAACTGGAAACACCATATATTTT.

CDR3 protein: CSVRSTGDQPQHF. As DNA, the CDR3 is TGCAGCGTCCGATCCACAGGGGATCAGCCCCAGCATTTT. The rearrangement uses TRBV29-1 and TRBJ1-5; TRBD1 matches 7 bases. Germline V gene data show CDR1 as SQVTM and CDR2 as ANQGSEA. The CDR3 covers 13 residues. Trimming at V came to 6 bases and at J to 5 bases, leaving 7 bases not matched to a gene.

The J gene is TRBJ2-5, the V gene TRBV28, with D possibly TRBD2 on 6 matching bases. Trimming removed 6 bases from V and 5 bases from J, with 34 bases in between. Germline loops: CDR1 MDHEN, CDR2 SYDVKM. The CDR3 sequence is 20 residues long. The CDR3 is CASSTRVPRAYRPSEETQYF. CDR3 bases: TGTGCCAGCAGCACTCGGGTCCCGAGGGCCTACCGTCCTAGCGAGGAGACCCAGTACTTC. Filled out from reference TRBV28 and TRBJ2-5, the complete variable domain reads DVKVTQSSRYLVKRTGEKVFLECVQDMDHENMFWYRQDPGLGLRLIYFSYDVKMKEKGDIPEGYSVSREKKERFSLILESASTNQTSMYLCASSTRVPRAYRPSEETQYFGPGTRLLVL.

The chain recombines TRBV28 with TRBJ1-1; D is unclear. Germline V gene sequence: CDR1 MDHEN, CDR2 SYDVKM. The CDR3 covers 14 residues. V was clipped by 1 base and J by 1 base, with 7 bases between them. CDR3 bases: TGTGCCAGCAGTTTATACAGCAGGAACACTGAAGCTTTCTTT. This gives the protein CASSLYSRNTEAFF.

The rearrangement joins TRBV6-5 to TRBJ1-2, with no clear D. The CDR3 sequence is 13 residues long. Trimming left V 3 bases short and J 5 bases short, with 10 bases between. Germline V gene data show CDR1 as MNHEY and CDR2 as SVGAGI. CDR3 sequence reads: CASSYTASYGYTF. The DNA of the CDR3 is TGTGCCAGCAGTTATACAGCCTCATATGGCTACACCTTC.

This clone was seen a single time. The chain employs TRBV5-4 and TRBJ2-1, with 7 nucleotides matching TRBD2. This CDR3 is built from 15 residues. The germline V gene has CDR1 SGHNT and CDR2 YYREEE (reference sequence). The junction had 7 bases not matched to a gene; V was cut back by 1 base and J by 6 bases. This CDR3 reads CASSLRTSVGNEQFF. CDR3 sequence (DNA): TGTGCCAGCAGCTTGCGTACTAGCGTGGGCAATGAGCAGTTCTTC.

The chain recombines TRBV2 with TRBJ2-1, with 12 nucleotides matching TRBD2. Germline lookup yields CDR1 SNHLY and CDR2 FYNNEI. The CDR3 is 15 residues long. Trimming cost V 6 bases and J 10 bases; bases outside gene matches: 10. The CDR3, as DNA: TGTGCCAGCAGCCCCCTAGCGGGAGGGCGAAAAGAGCAGTTCTTC. Protein sequence: CASSPLAGGRKEQFF.

This chain joins TRBV7-2 and TRBJ1-4, with D perhaps matching TRBD1 (5 bases). In germline, CDR1 is SGHTA, CDR2 FQGNSA. CDR3 size: 14 residues. Trimming cost V 5 bases and J 5 bases, with 12 bases left between them. The CDR3 loop is CASSQDSTNEKLFF. In nucleotides, the CDR3 is TGTGCCAGCAGCCAAGACAGTACCAATGAAAAACTGTTTTTT.

The V gene is TRBV7-2, the J gene TRBJ2-5; TRBD1 aligns across 9 bases. This CDR3 contains 15 residues. With 5 bases clipped from V and 2 bases from J, the junction kept 6 bases outside the gene matches. The V gene's germline CDR1 is SGHTA and CDR2 FQGNSA. The CDR3 nucleotides are TGTGCCAGCAGCCCCCCCGGGACAGGGCAAGAGACCCAGTACTTC. This sequence encodes CASSPPGTGQETQYF.

J is TRBJ2-1 and V is TRBV7-9; 12 bases map to TRBD2. Germline CDR1 and CDR2: SEHNR and FQNEAQ (reference sequence). The CDR3 loop spans 16 amino acids. Trimming took 4 bases from V and 4 from J; bases not matched to a gene: 5. CDR3 in DNA: TGTGCCAGCAGCTCTACTAGCGGGGGGATTTACAATGAGCAGTTCTTC. It is translated as CASSSTSGGIYNEQFF.

V is TRBV5-4 and J is TRBJ1-6; D is uncertain. The CDR3 is 13 residues long. Trimming took 2 bases from V and 4 from J, leaving 4 bases between them. Germline CDR1 is SGHNT and CDR2 is YYREEE (reference sequence). CDR3 protein: CASSFNYNSPLHF. For the CDR3, the DNA is TGTGCCAGCAGCTTCAATTATAATTCACCCCTCCACTTT.